What follows are 27 T cell receptor beta chains derived from one specimen sequenced in a study of blood T cell repertoires in COVID-19. The assay was immunoSEQ multiplex PCR, and TCRdb's table has in-frame clones only and misses some. The repertoire holds about 170,000 clones, with approximately 82% as singletons. The source material was peripheral blood. These receptor sequences come from a woman older than 75 with acute or convalescent COVID-19.

This chain connects TRBV4-1 to TRBJ2-7, with 11 bases fitting TRBD2. Germline assignment: CDR1 MGHRA and CDR2 YSYEKL. V was pared by 1 base and J by 7 bases, with 9 bases of the junction left unmatched. The CDR3 covers 16 residues. CDR3 coding DNA: TGCGCCAGCAGCCAAGGACTAGCGGGATTGAAGAAAGAGCAGTACTTC. Residues: CASSQGLAGLKKEQYF.

The CDR3 DNA reads as TGCGCCAGCAGCTACTCCCGGACAGACTGCACGGTCCGCGGAAACACCATATATTTT. This sequence encodes CASSYSRTDCTVRGNTIYF. The V call is TRBV4-3, the J call TRBJ1-3; perhaps TRBD1 as D (6 bases). CDR1 is LGHNA and CDR2 is YSLEER in the germline V gene. The V gene lost 5 bases and the J gene lost 4 bases, with 27 bases spanning the gap. This CDR3 comprises 19 residues.

The chain links TRBV20-1 to TRBJ2-7, with 11 bases aligning to TRBD2. The CDR3 runs 14 residues. The germline gives CDR1 DFQATT, CDR2 SNEGSKA (reference sequence). Trimming at V came to 3 bases and at J to 4 bases, leaving 5 bases not matched to a gene. CDR3 sequence (DNA): TGCAGTGCTAGTCCCCTAGCGGGAGGATACGAGCAGTACTTC. It is translated as CSASPLAGGYEQYF.

CDR3 protein: CASSAKVSPGNEQFF. CDR3 nucleotide sequence: TGTGCCAGCAGCGCTAAGGTCTCCCCGGGCAATGAGCAGTTCTTC. J is TRBJ2-1 and V is TRBV9; no definite D call. Germline V lookup: CDR1 SGDLS, CDR2 YYNGEE. The CDR3 totals 15 residues. V gave up 3 bases and J gave up 6 bases, with 16 bases separating them.

This chain connects TRBV18 to TRBJ1-1; perhaps TRBD1 as D (5 bases). V was clipped by 3 bases and J by 6 bases, with 8 bases between them. There are 12 residues in the CDR3. Germline V CDR1 and CDR2: KGHSH, LQKENI. CDR3 sequence reads: CASSPAGAEAFF. DNA for the CDR3: TGTGCCAGCTCACCCGCGGGGGCTGAAGCTTTCTTT. The full variable domain, completed using reference TRBV18 and TRBJ1-1, is NAGVMQNPRHLVRRRGQEARLRCSPMKGHSHVYWYRQLPEEGLKFMVYLQKENIIDESGMPKERFSAEFPKEGPSILRIQQVVRGDSAAYFCASSPAGAEAFFGQGTRLTVV.

The V call is TRBV5-1, the J call TRBJ2-5; 9 bases are shared with TRBD2. CDR1 is SGHRS, CDR2 YFSETQ, per germline. The CDR3 contains 15 residues. The trim removed 3 bases at V and 4 bases at J, leaving 7 bases unmatched. The CDR3 nucleotides are TGCGCCAGCAGCTGGGTAGCGGGAGCGCGAGAGACCCAGTACTTC. This sequence encodes CASSWVAGARETQYF.

The genes are TRBV11-2 and TRBJ2-1, with D tentatively TRBD2 (6 bases). The CDR3 loop spans 16 amino acids. The V gene lost 5 bases and the J gene lost 0 bases, with 14 bases spanning the gap. CDR1 and CDR2 from the germline V gene are SGHAT and FQNNGV. DNA of the CDR3: TGTGCCAGCAGCACCCTAGCGTCAGGCTCCTACAATGAGCAGTTCTTC. It codes for CASSTLASGSYNEQFF. Drawing the rest from reference TRBV11-2 and TRBJ2-1, the complete variable domain is EAGVAQSPRYKIIEKRQSVAFWCNPISGHATLYWYQQILGQGPKLLIQFQNNGVVDDSQLPKDRFSAERLKGVDSTLKIQPAKLEDSAVYLCASSTLASGSYNEQFFGPGTRLTVL.

This chain links TRBV3-1 (or the pseudogene TRBV3-2) with TRBJ2-7; 12 bases map to TRBD1. There are 15 residues in the CDR3. From germline, CDR1 is LGHDT and CDR2 YNNKEL (reference sequence). V lost 7 bases to trimming and J lost 6 bases; unmatched junction nucleotides: 10. The CDR3 DNA is TGTGCCAGCACCGACACGGGACAGGGGGCGATCGAGCAGTACTTC. It is translated as CASTDTGQGAIEQYF.

The V and J genes are TRBV3-1 (or the pseudogene TRBV3-2) and TRBJ1-1, with D tentatively TRBD1 (5 bases). Trimming took off 4 bases at V and 6 bases at J, with 12 bases between the two ends. CDR1 and CDR2 from the germline V gene are LGHDT and YNNKEL (reference sequence). The CDR3 runs 13 residues. The CDR3 sequence: CASSLEGHAEAFF. CDR3 coding DNA: TGTGCCAGCAGCCTAGAAGGACACGCTGAAGCTTTCTTT.

The chain is built from TRBV5-6 and TRBJ2-2, with a tentative D call TRBD1 (6 bases). This CDR3 is built from 12 residues. The germline gives CDR1 SGHDT, CDR2 YYEEEE. The germline V and J ends were trimmed by 4 bases and 12 bases, with 13 bases remaining between them. The CDR3 spells CASSVGWGQLFF. The CDR3, as DNA: TGTGCCAGCAGCGTCGGATGGGGGCAGCTGTTTTTT.

The genes are TRBV10-2 and TRBJ1-2; D is unclear. Trimming shortened V by 4 bases and J by 2 bases, and 8 bases separated the two germline ends. This CDR3 is built from 13 residues. Looked up from germline, CDR1 is WSHSY and CDR2 is SAAADI. In DNA, the CDR3 is TGCGCCAGCAGTGTAACAGACAACTATGGCTACACCTTC. Its translation: CASSVTDNYGYTF.

This clone was observed a few times. This rearrangement joins TRBV4-3 to TRBJ2-5; 10 bases agree with TRBD2. The J segment lost 1 base and the V segment lost 3 bases, leaving 8 bases of the junction unmatched. Germline values: CDR1 LGHNA, CDR2 YSLEER. This CDR3 is 17 amino acids long. The CDR3 DNA is TGCGCCAGCAGCCAGGCGCCTAGCGGGAGTGCCCAAGAGACCCAGTACTTC. It specifies CASSQAPSGSAQETQYF.

The chain joins TRBV2 to TRBJ2-2; the D gene is possibly TRBD1 (6 bases). The CDR3 covers 15 residues. V was shortened by 7 bases and J by 0 bases, with 12 bases between the two germline ends. CDR1 SNHLY and CDR2 FYNNEI come from the germline V gene. The CDR3 reads CASTAGASNTGELFF. The CDR3 bases are TGTGCCAGCACCGCAGGGGCATCGAACACCGGGGAGCTGTTTTTT.

J is TRBJ1-3 and V is TRBV5-4, with D possibly TRBD1 on 5 matching bases. Trimming took 6 bases from V and 4 from J, leaving 14 bases between them. Germline V gives CDR1 SGHNT, CDR2 YYREEE (reference sequence). This CDR3 is 14 amino acids long. The CDR3 reads CASTSGGSGNTIYF. For the CDR3, the DNA is TGTGCCAGCACCTCCGGGGGGTCAGGAAACACCATATATTTT.

The chain combines TRBV7-9 with TRBJ1-1; a weak D match, TRBD1 (5 bases). Deletions cut 5 bases from V and 4 bases from J, with 14 bases between. Germline assignment: CDR1 SEHNR and CDR2 FQNEAQ (reference sequence). The CDR3 is made up of 14 amino acids. The CDR3 loop is CASSPQGKGTEAFF. The DNA for the CDR3 is TGTGCCAGCAGCCCTCAGGGTAAGGGCACTGAAGCTTTCTTT.

The chain couples TRBV5-1 to TRBJ1-2; 7 bases line up with TRBD1. After removal of 4 bases from V and 4 bases from J, the junction contained 13 bases not matched to a gene. This CDR3 comprises 16 residues. The germline CDR1 and CDR2 sequences are SGHRS and YFSETQ. In DNA, the CDR3 is TGCGCCAGCAGCGAAATAGGGACAGCGACCGTCTATGGCTACACCTTC. As protein: CASSEIGTATVYGYTF.

The rearrangement uses TRBV6-2 or TRBV6-3 and TRBJ2-3; D unclear. The CDR3 consists of 12 residues. The germline V and J ends were trimmed by 5 bases and 0 bases, with 3 bases remaining between them. Looked up from germline, CDR1 is MNHEY and CDR2 is SVGEGT. DNA of the CDR3: TGTGCCAGCAGTCAAAGCACAGATACGCAGTATTTT. It yields the protein CASSQSTDTQYF.

V gene TRBV30 combines with J gene TRBJ1-2, with D possibly being TRBD1 (5 bases). V lost 4 bases, J lost 7 bases, and 13 bases lay in between. CDR3 length: 12 amino acids. Germline assignment: CDR1 GTSNPN and CDR2 SVGIG (reference sequence). The CDR3 region is CAWTPGNSGYTF. In nucleotides, the CDR3 is TGTGCCTGGACTCCAGGGAATTCTGGCTACACCTTC.

The chain joins TRBV2 to TRBJ1-4, with TRBD1 matching over 9 bases. Germline V CDR1 and CDR2: SNHLY, FYNNEI. The CDR3 sequence is 14 residues long. The J segment lost 7 bases and the V segment lost 6 bases, leaving 6 bases of the junction unmatched. For the CDR3, the DNA is TGTGCCAGCAGCCGACAGGGGGTGGGTGAAAAACTGTTTTTT. It yields the protein CASSRQGVGEKLFF.

This clone came up a few times. This chain links TRBV5-1 with TRBJ2-2, with D tentatively TRBD2 (5 bases). The V and J ends lost 4 bases and 3 bases respectively, with 13 bases between them. CDR1 is SGHRS and CDR2 is YFSETQ in the germline V gene. The CDR3 sequence is 15 residues long. This CDR3 reads CASSPVREYTGELFF. The CDR3 nucleotides read TGCGCCAGCAGCCCCGTGAGGGAGTACACCGGGGAGCTGTTTTTT.

The rearrangement links TRBV5-4 to TRBJ1-2, with 8 bases fitting TRBD1. Germline loops: CDR1 SGHNT, CDR2 YYREEE (reference sequence). This CDR3 is 15 amino acids long. Trimming at V came to 1 base and at J to 8 bases, leaving 10 bases not matched to a gene. The CDR3 spells CASSLPQGAVKGYTF. CDR3 bases: TGTGCCAGCAGCTTGCCGCAGGGGGCGGTGAAAGGCTACACCTTC.

Here the CDR3 DNA reads TGTGCCAGCACCTATACTCGGGGGTTGGCAGATACGCAGTATTTT. Encoded protein: CASTYTRGLADTQYF. The rearrangement joins TRBV5-8 to TRBJ2-3; weak D call: TRBD2 (6 bases). The length of the CDR3 is 15 residues. V dropped 6 bases and J dropped 4 bases, with 18 bases sitting between them. From germline, CDR1 is SGHTS and CDR2 YDEGEE. Combining the CDR3 with reference TRBV5-8 and TRBJ2-3 gives the whole variable domain EAGVTQSPTHLIKTRGQQATLRCSPISGHTSVYWYQQALGLGLQFLLWYDEGEERNRGNFPPRFSGRQFPNYSSELNVNALELEDSALYLCASTYTRGLADTQYFGPGTRLTVL.

Of note for this clone: One end of the junction is discordant with germline, which a read error may explain. The V call is TRBV12-3 or TRBV12-4, the J call TRBJ2-3, with D possibly matching TRBD2 (5 bases). The CDR3 sequence is 13 residues long. CDR3 sequence reads: CASSSVNLAGSLF. The DNA of the CDR3 is TGTGCCAGCAGTTCTGTAAACCTAGCCGGGTCGCTTTTT.

The CDR3 coding sequence is TGCGCCAGCAGCTTGTCGGACAGGGGGCGCGAGCAGTACTTC. Its translation is CASSLSDRGREQYF. The rearrangement uses TRBV5-1 and TRBJ2-7, with 11 bases identical to TRBD1. The CDR3 loop spans 14 amino acids. Germline CDR1 SGHRS, CDR2 YFSETQ. Trimming at V came to 1 base and at J to 6 bases, leaving 3 bases not matched to a gene.

The chain combines TRBV7-9 with TRBJ2-2, with TRBD2 matching over 7 bases. V lost 5 bases and J lost 4; bases outside the gene matches: 10. The CDR3 covers 16 residues. Germline lookup yields CDR1 SEHNR and CDR2 FQNEAQ (reference sequence). The CDR3 protein is CASSPGDYTSTGELFF. CDR3 bases: TGTGCCAGCAGCCCGGGGGACTACACGTCCACCGGGGAGCTGTTTTTT. Full variable domain (outside the CDR3, taken from reference TRBV7-9 and TRBJ2-2): DTGVSQNPRHKITKRGQNVTFRCDPISEHNRLYWYRQTLGQGPEFLTYFQNEAQLEKSRLLSDRFSAERPKGSFSTLEIQRTEQGDSAMYLCASSPGDYTSTGELFFGEGSRLTVL.

The V gene is TRBV6-5, the J gene TRBJ1-1; weak D call: TRBD1 (6 bases). Germline CDR1 is MNHEY and CDR2 is SVGAGI. Deletions cut 7 bases from V and 3 bases from J, with 12 bases between. The length of the CDR3 is 13 residues. CDR3 region: CASTRTGHTEAFF. As DNA, the CDR3 is TGTGCCAGCACCCGAACAGGGCACACTGAAGCTTTCTTT.

This clone was counted only a few times. V and J are TRBV28 and TRBJ1-1; TRBD1 is a possible D gene (5 bases). Looked up from germline, CDR1 is MDHEN and CDR2 is SYDVKM. The CDR3 sequence is 13 residues long. V gave up 3 bases and J gave up 5 bases, with 10 bases separating them. The CDR3 protein is CASSFGGGTEAFF. CDR3 DNA: TGTGCCAGCAGTTTTGGGGGGGGGACTGAAGCTTTCTTT.